The 17 T cell receptor beta chains in this list originate from one sample, sequenced in a study of shared clonotypes between healthy human individuals. The repertoire was sequenced with immunoSEQ multiplex PCR; TCRdb's copy has only in-frame clones and lacks some. The data contain approximately 980,000 clones, approximately 76% of them seen just once; the ten biggest clones take up about 1.5%. The sample was memory CD4+ T cells sorted from blood. Specified subset: CD45RA-negative fraction. The receptors were gathered from a man aged 18 to 29 in good health.

This chain connects TRBV23-1 to TRBJ2-2, with 7 bases aligning to TRBD1. TRBV23-1 is given ORF status, its function remaining uncertain. J gave up 3 bases and V 6 bases, and 7 bases lay outside the gene matches. There are 15 residues in the CDR3. CDR3 bases: TGCGCCAGCAGAATGACAGGGCTGGACACCGGGGAGCTGTTTTTT. Protein sequence: CASRMTGLDTGELFF.

J is TRBJ1-1 and V is TRBV2; possibly TRBD1 for D (6 bases). Trimming shortened V by 1 base and J by 7 bases, and 16 bases separated the two germline ends. The CDR3 is made up of 15 amino acids. Germline CDR1 SNHLY, CDR2 FYNNEI. The CDR3 nucleotides are TGTGCCAGCAGTGAAGACAGGGTGCCGAGCGGTGAAGCTTTCTTT. This translates into CASSEDRVPSGEAFF.

The J gene is TRBJ2-7, the V gene TRBV6-6; D might be TRBD1 (5 bases). This CDR3 contains 16 residues. CDR1 and CDR2 (germline): MNHNY, SVGAGI (reference sequence). V shed 0 bases and J shed 3 bases, with 15 bases lying between them. The CDR3 nucleotides read TGTGCCAGCAGTTACTCATCACCGGGCAGGGACTACGAGCAGTACTTC. Translating it yields CASSYSSPGRDYEQYF.

This clone was detected only once. J is TRBJ2-7 and V is TRBV18; a weak D match, TRBD1 (6 bases). V was trimmed by 3 bases and J by 0 bases, leaving 12 bases between them. Germline-derived CDR1 and CDR2 are KGHSH and LQKENI. The CDR3 contains 15 residues. The CDR3 here is CASSPDRRSSYEQYF. CDR3 coding DNA: TGTGCCAGCTCACCTGACAGGAGAAGCTCCTACGAGCAGTACTTC.

This chain uses TRBV9 with TRBJ2-3, with a tentative D call TRBD1 (5 bases). Trimming pared 2 bases from V and 4 bases from J, leaving 20 bases between. The CDR3 has 17 residues. Germline CDR1 and CDR2: SGDLS and YYNGEE. In nucleotides, the CDR3 is TGTGCCAGCAGCGTTATGCAGGGTGGGCGGAGTGCAGATACGCAGTATTTT. It specifies CASSVMQGGRSADTQYF.

The gene calls are TRBV19 and TRBJ1-2; 7 bases line up with TRBD1. Germline CDR1 and CDR2: LNHDA and SQIVND (reference sequence). With V trimmed by 3 bases and J by 4 bases, 2 bases remained unmatched. The CDR3 consists of 13 residues. The CDR3, as DNA: TGTGCCAGTAGTATGGGACAGCGCTATGGCTACACCTTC. The encoded protein is CASSMGQRYGYTF.

The chain uses TRBV6-4 and TRBJ1-6, with 8 bases identical to TRBD1. The germline V gene encodes CDR1 MRHNA and CDR2 SNTAGT. The CDR3 is made up of 14 amino acids. V shed 5 bases and J 10 bases; nucleotides not matched to a gene: 7. In DNA, the CDR3 is TGTGCCAGCAGTAAACAGGGGGGGGAGTCACCCCTCCACTTT. The encoded protein is CASSKQGGESPLHF.

The rearrangement links TRBV5-1 to TRBJ2-7; 8 bases line up with TRBD1. J was trimmed by 3 bases and V by 0 bases; bases with no gene match: 2. CDR3 length: 14 amino acids. Germline CDR1 reads SGHRS; CDR2 reads YFSETQ. CDR3 sequence: CASSLDGQGYEQYF. CDR3 sequence (DNA): TGCGCCAGCAGCTTGGATGGACAGGGCTACGAGCAGTACTTC. The variable domain in full, with the rest retrieved from reference TRBV5-1 and TRBJ2-7, is KAGVTQTPRYLIKTRGQQVTLSCSPISGHRSVSWYQQTPGQGLQFLFEYFSETQRNKGNFPGRFSGRQFSNSRSEMNVSTLELGDSALYLCASSLDGQGYEQYFGPGTRLTVT.

The chain employs TRBV7-9 and TRBJ1-1; the match to TRBD1 covers 10 bases. Germline V gives CDR1 SEHNR, CDR2 FQNEAQ (reference sequence). V trimming: 7 bases; J trimming: 5 bases; junction bases outside the gene matches: 4. This CDR3 region has 13 residues. The CDR3 DNA follows: TGTGCCAGCATCAGGACAGGGGGGACTGAAGCTTTCTTT. This translates into CASIRTGGTEAFF.

The chain recombines TRBV15 with TRBJ2-1; 8 positions match TRBD1. The CDR3 has 15 residues. The V and J ends lost 0 bases and 3 bases, in that order; junction bases with no gene match: 1. Germline-derived CDR1 and CDR2 are LNHNV and YYDKDF (reference sequence). Here the CDR3 DNA reads TGTGCCACCAGCAGAGAACAGGGGGTCTACAATGAGCAGTTCTTC. Amino acid sequence: CATSREQGVYNEQFF.

This clone was counted a single time. CDR3 bases: TGTGCCAGCAGGAAGGGAAACGAGCAGTACTTC. The encoded protein is CASRKGNEQYF. The chain joins TRBV6-5 to TRBJ2-7; D is undetermined. This CDR3 region has 11 residues. Germline lookup yields CDR1 MNHEY and CDR2 SVGAGI. V was pared by 6 bases and J by 5 bases, with 8 bases between.

This clone was detected only once. This rearrangement joins TRBV6-1 to TRBJ2-7, with D possibly matching TRBD2 (6 bases). The CDR3 loop spans 12 amino acids. V lost 8 bases and J 4 bases, leaving 12 bases between the germline ends. Germline CDR1 and CDR2: MNHNS and SASEGT. CDR3 coding DNA: TGTGCCAGCGAGGGACTTCCTTACGAGCAGTACTTC. Its translation is CASEGLPYEQYF.

The chain recombines TRBV6-1 with TRBJ2-2, with unresolved D. Trimming shortened V by 6 bases and J by 8 bases, and 19 bases separated the two germline ends. The CDR3 has 15 residues. Per the germline V gene, CDR1 is MNHNS and CDR2 is SASEGT. The CDR3, as DNA: TGTGCCAGCAGCCCCAGTGGTCCCGGAATGGGGGAGCTGTTTTTT. Amino acids: CASSPSGPGMGELFF.

The chain joins TRBV6-4 to TRBJ2-7, with TRBD2 matching 7 bases. The CDR3 consists of 16 residues. Per germline, CDR1 MRHNA and CDR2 SNTAGT. J lost 7 bases, V lost 1 base, and 13 bases had no gene match. Written as DNA, the CDR3 is TGTGCCAGCAGTGACTACCGACTAGCCCGTTCGGGGGAGCAGTACTTC. Translation: CASSDYRLARSGEQYF.

This rearrangement joins TRBV30 to TRBJ1-2, with a weak D call TRBD1 (6 bases). V lost 5 bases and J lost 3, with 7 bases in between. In germline, CDR1 is GTSNPN, CDR2 SVGIG (reference sequence). The CDR3 spans 11 residues. The CDR3, as DNA: TGTGCCTGGGACAGGCACTATGGCTACACCTTC. Its translation: CAWDRHYGYTF.

The V gene is TRBV4-1, the J gene TRBJ2-1, with D perhaps TRBD2 (5 bases). The CDR3 is 13 residues long. V shed 0 bases and J shed 8 bases, with 8 bases lying between them. Per the germline V gene, CDR1 is MGHRA and CDR2 is YSYEKL. The chain's CDR3 is CASSQDIGDEQFF. CDR3 DNA sequence: TGCGCCAGCAGCCAAGATATCGGGGATGAGCAGTTCTTC.

This chain links TRBV5-1 with TRBJ2-1, with 9 positions matching TRBD2. V lost 1 base, J lost 7 bases, and 6 bases stayed unmatched. CDR1 and CDR2 from the germline V gene are SGHRS and YFSETQ. The length of the CDR3 is 15 residues. The CDR3 loop is CASSLSGLAGNEQFF. The CDR3 DNA reads as TGCGCCAGCAGCTTGTCAGGGCTAGCGGGGAATGAGCAGTTCTTC.